The 10 T cell receptor beta chains below were found in one sample sequenced in a study of blood T cell repertoires in COVID-19. Sequencing used immunoSEQ multiplex PCR; TCRdb keeps in-frame clones, though not all of them. Among 120,000 or so clones listed, around 88% were seen once. Source material: peripheral blood. The receptors come from a woman between 45 and 65 years old with active or convalescent COVID-19.

The chain uses TRBV3-1 (or the pseudogene TRBV3-2) and TRBJ2-7; maybe TRBD2 (5 bases). The germline V and J ends were trimmed by 8 bases and 1 base, with 6 bases remaining between them. This CDR3 region has 11 residues. Germline assignment: CDR1 LGHDT and CDR2 YNNKEL (reference sequence). The CDR3 spells CASRGSYEQYF. The DNA of the CDR3 is TGTGCCAGCCGAGGGTCCTACGAGCAGTACTTC.

V gene TRBV27 combines with J gene TRBJ2-5; 13 nucleotides align to TRBD2. J lost 5 bases, V lost 6 bases, and 9 bases had no gene match. Germline CDR1 and CDR2: MNHEY and SMNVEV (reference sequence). The CDR3 sequence is 16 residues long. CDR3 nucleotides: TGTGCCAGCAGGAGAGGACTAGCGGGAGTTAGTGAGACCCAGTACTTC. Protein: CASRRGLAGVSETQYF.

The CDR3, as DNA: TGTGCCAGCAGCGGGCAGTTGCATGACCAAGAGACCCAGTACTTC. Its translation is CASSGQLHDQETQYF. The chain has TRBV7-8 and TRBJ2-5; D uncertain. V lost 5 bases to trimming and J lost 0 bases, with 13 bases between them. The CDR3 contains 15 residues. CDR1 is SGHVS and CDR2 is FQNEAQ in the germline V gene.

The rearrangement uses TRBV30 and TRBJ1-4; 7 bases are a match to TRBD1. The trim removed 4 bases at V and 7 bases at J, leaving 15 bases unmatched. Germline CDR1 and CDR2: GTSNPN and SVGIG (reference sequence). The CDR3 has 16 residues. The CDR3 region is CAWNPTTGATFEKLFF. The CDR3 DNA sequence: TGTGCCTGGAATCCCACCACAGGGGCGACATTTGAAAAACTGTTTTTT.

The V gene is TRBV10-2, the J gene TRBJ1-4, with 8 bases fitting TRBD1. Germline trimming cut 7 bases from V and 8 bases from J; bases unmatched to any gene: 6. The germline V gene has CDR1 WSHSY and CDR2 SAAADI. The CDR3 length is 13 residues. The CDR3 DNA follows: TGCGCCAGCACGGTCAGGGGGCGAGAAAAACTGTTTTTT. Its protein product is CASTVRGREKLFF.

This clone occurred a few times. The rearrangement uses TRBV28 and TRBJ1-4; a possible D gene is TRBD1 (6 bases). CDR3 length: 18 residues. Trimming stripped 8 bases from V and 0 bases from J, with 22 bases between. CDR1 and CDR2 from the germline V gene are MDHEN and SYDVKM. CDR3 sequence reads: CASPKGQFIFPTNEKLFF. The CDR3 bases are TGTGCCAGCCCGAAAGGACAGTTCATCTTCCCAACTAATGAAAAACTGTTTTTT. Based on the CDR3 plus reference TRBV28 and TRBJ1-4, the full variable domain is DVKVTQSSRYLVKRTGEKVFLECVQDMDHENMFWYRQDPGLGLRLIYFSYDVKMKEKGDIPEGYSVSREKKERFSLILESASTNQTSMYLCASPKGQFIFPTNEKLFFGSGTQLSVL.

The chain employs TRBV7-9 and TRBJ2-7, with 7 bases that match TRBD1. Trimming removed 5 bases from V and 5 bases from J; junction bases left unmatched: 9. Germline V gene data show CDR1 as SEHNR and CDR2 as FQNEAQ (reference sequence). The CDR3 sequence is 14 residues long. The CDR3 DNA reads as TGTGCCAGCAGCCCTAGATCTGACAGGGACGAGCAGTACTTC. Translation: CASSPRSDRDEQYF.

V gene TRBV4-3 combines with J gene TRBJ2-1; D unclear. V was cut by 1 base and J by 0 bases, with 7 bases left in between. Germline V lookup: CDR1 LGHNA, CDR2 YSLEER. This CDR3 has 15 residues. The CDR3 is CASSQGAGSYNEQFF. For the CDR3, the DNA is TGCGCCAGCAGCCAAGGGGCAGGCTCCTACAATGAGCAGTTCTTC.

This clone was seen just once. CDR3 sequence (DNA): TGTGCCAGCAGCCACGGGACTAGCGGGAGAGCCTACGAGCAGTACTTC. It codes for CASSHGTSGRAYEQYF. The V gene is TRBV3-1 (or the pseudogene TRBV3-2), the J gene TRBJ2-7; 14 nucleotides align to TRBD2. V shed 3 bases, J shed 2 bases, and the junction held 3 bases outside the gene matches. Germline CDR1 and CDR2: LGHDT and YNNKEL (reference sequence). There are 16 residues in the CDR3.

A single count supports this clone. J is TRBJ2-2 and V is TRBV11-2, with TRBD2 matching 12 bases. Germline V gene data show CDR1 as SGHAT and CDR2 as FQNNGV. The CDR3 has 17 residues. Trimming cost V 5 bases and J 3 bases; bases outside gene matches: 7. The DNA for the CDR3 is TGTGCCAGCAGCCCCCCGACTAGCGGGGGTCACACCGGGGAGCTGTTTTTT. Amino acid sequence: CASSPPTSGGHTGELFF.